A selection of T cell receptor beta chains follows, all from one sample in a study of blood T cell repertoires in COVID-19. The protocol was immunoSEQ multiplex PCR, while the TCRdb copy is restricted to in-frame clones and leaves out a portion. The top ten hold approximately 5.7% of the sample, which has some 220,000 clones, nearly 85% seen once. The sequenced sample was peripheral blood. Source of these receptors: a human donor in a cohort sampled during active COVID-19. CDR3s include the opening cysteine and the closing phenylalanine or tryptophan. Each record gives: V gene, D gene, J gene, clone size, CDR3 protein, CDR3 DNA. The D gene is left open where the match is weak. Clone size is not always given. Where it is, it says once, few, many or a class for expanded clones.

>TRBV12-3/TRBV12-4|.|TRBJ2-2|.
CASSWATGELFF
TGTGCCAGCAGTTGGGCCACCGGGGAGCTGTTTTTT
>TRBV5-1|TRBD2|TRBJ2-7|.
CASSPKRGTEYEQYF
TGCGCCAGCAGCCCCAAGCGGGGTACGGAATACGAGCAGTACTTC
>TRBV2|.|TRBJ1-3|once
CASSVFVTAGNTIYF
TGTGCCAGCAGTGTGTTCGTGACTGCTGGAAACACCATATATTTT
>TRBV15|.|TRBJ2-1|.
CATSYPGGANEQFF
TGTGCCACCAGCTACCCCGGGGGTGCGAATGAGCAGTTCTTC
>TRBV29-1|TRBD1|TRBJ2-3|.
CSVQLVGQGTDTQYF
TGCAGCGTCCAACTGGTGGGACAGGGGACAGATACGCAGTATTTT
>TRBV5-6|TRBD1|TRBJ2-7|.
CASSLQGQEQYF
TGTGCCAGCAGCCTACAGGGGCAGGAGCAGTACTTC
>TRBV6-6|.|TRBJ1-1|.
CASSVTPSNTEAFF
TGTGCCAGCTCAGTTACACCCTCAAACACTGAAGCTTTCTTT
>TRBV20-1|.|TRBJ2-5|.
CSASGALGVVETQYF
TGCAGTGCTAGTGGCGCTCTAGGGGTGGTGGAGACCCAGTACTTC
>TRBV5-1|.|TRBJ1-1|.
CASSLEASGTTEAFF
TGCGCCAGCAGCTTGGAAGCATCAGGTACGACTGAAGCTTTCTTT
>TRBV5-6|TRBD1|TRBJ2-7|.
CASSSPGQGKEQYF
TGTGCCAGCAGCTCGCCGGGACAGGGGAAAGAGCAGTACTTC
>TRBV18|.|TRBJ2-5|.
CASSPNPKETQYF
TGTGCCAGCTCACCTAATCCTAAAGAGACCCAGTACTTC
>TRBV3-1/TRBV3-2|.|TRBJ1-2|.
CASSRDSGYTF
TGTGCCAGCAGCCGAGACAGTGGCTACACCTTC
>TRBV18|.|TRBJ2-2|.
CASSPTMETGELFF
TGTGCCAGCTCACCTACAATGGAGACCGGGGAGCTGTTTTTT
>TRBV19|.|TRBJ2-7|once
CASSSRTGSPNEQYF
TGTGCCAGTAGTTCCCGGACTGGTAGCCCCAACGAGCAGTACTTC
>TRBV19|.|TRBJ2-1|.
CASSIESRSYNEQFF
TGTGCCAGTAGTATAGAGTCCCGCTCCTACAATGAGCAGTTCTTC
>TRBV10-3|TRBD1|TRBJ2-2|.
CAIRGQANTGELFF
TGTGCCATCAGGGGACAGGCGAACACCGGGGAGCTGTTTTTT
>TRBV4-2|TRBD2|TRBJ2-7|.
CASSSTWGEGSYEQYF
TGTGCCAGCAGCTCAACCTGGGGGGAGGGTTCCTACGAGCAGTACTTC
>TRBV9|.|TRBJ2-3|once
CASSVKTEASTDTQYF
TGTGCCAGCAGCGTAAAGACCGAGGCTAGCACAGATACGCAGTATTTT
>TRBV6-5|.|TRBJ1-6|few
CASTERQRNSPLHF
TGTGCCAGCACCGAGAGACAGAGGAATTCACCCCTCCACTTT
>TRBV5-8|TRBD1|TRBJ1-1|many
CASSLAFTGGATEAFF
TGTGCCAGCAGCTTGGCGTTTACAGGGGGCGCGACTGAAGCTTTCTTT
>TRBV2|TRBD1|TRBJ2-7|.
CASSEEGGAVSVYEQYF
TGTGCCAGCAGTGAAGAAGGGGGCGCAGTATCTGTTTACGAGCAGTACTTC
>TRBV12-3/TRBV12-4|.|TRBJ2-7|.
CASGGPFSYEQYF
TGTGCCAGCGGAGGCCCCTTCTCCTACGAGCAGTACTTC
>TRBV27|.|TRBJ1-1|.
CASKDRAGNTEAFF
TGTGCCAGCAAAGACCGGGCGGGGAACACTGAAGCTTTCTTT
>TRBV6-5|TRBD1|TRBJ1-2|.
CASSRTGTGYGYTF
TGTGCCAGCAGTAGAACCGGGACAGGCTATGGCTACACCTTC
>TRBV18|TRBD1|TRBJ1-6|.
CASSPSTGTDNSPLHF
TGTGCCAGCTCACCATCAACCGGGACAGATAATTCACCCCTCCACTTT
>TRBV3-1/TRBV3-2|TRBD2|TRBJ2-7|.
CASSQDRASGVYEQYF
TGTGCCAGCAGCCAAGATAGGGCTAGCGGGGTATACGAGCAGTACTTC
>TRBV3-1/TRBV3-2|TRBD1|TRBJ1-5|.
CASSHFRDRSFGNQPQHF
TGTGCCAGCAGCCACTTCCGGGACAGATCTTTTGGCAATCAGCCCCAGCATTTT
>TRBV5-4|TRBD1|TRBJ2-5|few
CASTPDRGETQYF
TGTGCCAGCACCCCGGACAGGGGAGAGACCCAGTACTTC
>TRBV5-4|TRBD2|TRBJ2-2|.
CASSWGLAGGNTGELFF
TGTGCCAGCAGCTGGGGACTAGCGGGGGGGAACACCGGGGAGCTGTTTTTT
>TRBV25-1|TRBD2|TRBJ2-7|.
CASSNPGTSGRAYEQYF
TGTGCCAGCAGTAACCCCGGGACTAGCGGGAGGGCCTACGAGCAGTACTTC
>TRBV10-2|TRBD2|TRBJ2-3|.
CASSEPGLAGTYTDTQYF
TGCGCCAGCAGTGAGCCTGGACTAGCGGGAACCTACACAGATACGCAGTATTTT
>TRBV11-2|TRBD2|TRBJ2-1|.
CASSLEASGGAFQFF
TGTGCCAGCAGCTTAGAGGCAAGCGGGGGGGCCTTTCAGTTCTTC
>TRBV2|.|TRBJ1-1|.
CASSKNTEAFF
TGTGCCAGCTCCAAAAACACTGAAGCTTTCTTT
>TRBV5-4|TRBD1|TRBJ2-5|.
CASSPIGQGETQYF
TGTGCCAGCAGCCCAATCGGACAGGGAGAGACCCAGTACTTC
>TRBV6-6|TRBD1|TRBJ2-3|.
CASRGTDPTDTQYF
TGTGCCAGCAGGGGGACAGACCCCACAGATACGCAGTATTTT
>TRBV3-1/TRBV3-2|TRBD1|TRBJ2-7|.
CASSQGGGQGREYF
TGTGCCAGCAGCCAAGGAGGGGGACAGGGAAGAGAGTACTTC
>TRBV2|TRBD1|TRBJ1-1|.
CASKGQIEAFF
TGTGCCAGCAAGGGACAGATTGAAGCTTTCTTT
>TRBV5-1|TRBD2|TRBJ2-5|.
CASSLFLASGSTETQYF
TGCGCCAGCAGCTTGTTTTTGGCTAGCGGGAGTACAGAGACCCAGTACTTC
>TRBV11-2|.|TRBJ2-6|.
CASSSSRVPGANVLTF
TGTGCCAGCAGCTCCTCGCGGGTCCCTGGGGCCAACGTCCTGACTTTC
>TRBV2|.|TRBJ2-4|.
CASKTGSKNIQYF
TGTGCCAGCAAGACAGGATCCAAAAACATTCAGTACTTC
>TRBV19|TRBD1|TRBJ2-7|.
CASRGQGGEQYF
TGTGCCAGTAGGGGACAGGGTGGGGAGCAGTACTTC
>TRBV3-1/TRBV3-2|TRBD1|TRBJ2-7|.
CASSPRTGYYEQYF
TGTGCCAGCAGCCCTCGGACAGGGTACTACGAGCAGTACTTC
>TRBV15|.|TRBJ2-1|.
CATSRDLGGESYNEQFF
TGTGCCACCAGCAGAGATCTCGGGGGAGAGTCCTACAATGAGCAGTTCTTC
>TRBV28|.|TRBJ1-1|.
CASSILTSAEAFF
TGTGCCAGCAGCATCCTGACCAGCGCTGAAGCTTTCTTT
>TRBV5-1|TRBD2|TRBJ2-7|.
CASSLAGSGDWSEQYF
TGCGCCAGCAGCTTGGCCGGGAGCGGGGATTGGAGCGAGCAGTACTTC
>TRBV9|TRBD1|TRBJ2-1|.
CASSVAGTGTYNEQFF
TGTGCCAGCAGCGTAGCTGGGACAGGGACTTACAATGAGCAGTTCTTC
>TRBV4-1|.|TRBJ2-1|.
CASASTGLGGHEQFF
TGCGCCAGCGCCAGTACCGGCCTAGGAGGCCATGAGCAGTTCTTC
>TRBV2|TRBD1|TRBJ2-7|.
CASGQETYEQYF
TGTGCCAGCGGACAGGAGACCTACGAGCAGTACTTC
>TRBV27|.|TRBJ2-1|.
CASSLRTGRENEQFF
TGTGCCAGCAGTTTGAGGACAGGGAGGGAGAATGAGCAGTTCTTC
>TRBV7-6|TRBD1|TRBJ1-6|medium-sized
CASSPGQATNSPLHF
TGTGCCAGCAGCCCCGGACAGGCGACTAATTCACCCCTCCACTTT
>TRBV19|.|TRBJ1-4|.
CASTLAQGRQEKLFF
TGTGCCAGTACCCTAGCCCAGGGGCGCCAAGAAAAACTGTTTTTT
>TRBV2|.|TRBJ2-1|.
CASTQRNEQFF
TGTGCCAGCACCCAGAGGAATGAGCAGTTCTTC
>TRBV7-8|.|TRBJ2-7|.
CASSFSTYEQYF
TGTGCCAGCAGCTTTAGCACCTACGAGCAGTACTTC
>TRBV10-1|TRBD2|TRBJ2-2|.
CASRTSGNTGELFF
TGCGCCAGTAGGACTAGCGGGAACACCGGGGAGCTGTTTTTT
>TRBV12-5|TRBD2|TRBJ2-1|.
CASGLVSGAGAAPRNEQFF
TGTGCTAGTGGTTTGGTATCGGGAGCGGGGGCCGCCCCTCGGAATGAGCAGTTCTTC